This T cell receptor (beta chain) was found in a study of T cell repertoires in cytomegalovirus infection. Study background: Public TCR beta signatures were indicative of both CMV infection and a matching HLA type. Study-level findings and limits: HLA-C-restricted TCR beta clonotypes specific for CMV led the ex vivo response. Adding up the frequency of public TCR beta families identified people who carried CMV plus the relevant HLA.

In this sample, this clonotype turned up many times. Antigen: not known. Trimming removed 3 bases at V and 5 bases at J, with 10 bases between. Looked up from germline, CDR1 is LNHDA and CDR2 is SQIVND (reference sequence). This CDR3 region has 13 residues. Each CDR3 protein is one row after TCRdb ran MiXCR on the reads. The sample consists of under 300,000 distinct CDR3 sequences, about 12% of them appearing once. The chain couples TRBV19 to TRBJ2-5; the D gene is possibly TRBD2 (5 bases). Material: PBMCs. The clonotype comes from a human donor in good health (CMV status not recorded). Some clones in this sample may be carry-over from other donors' samples. The CDR3 here is CASSMRVTETQYF. In DNA form, the CDR3 reads TGTGCCAGTAGTATGCGGGTCACCGAGACCCAGTACTTC.